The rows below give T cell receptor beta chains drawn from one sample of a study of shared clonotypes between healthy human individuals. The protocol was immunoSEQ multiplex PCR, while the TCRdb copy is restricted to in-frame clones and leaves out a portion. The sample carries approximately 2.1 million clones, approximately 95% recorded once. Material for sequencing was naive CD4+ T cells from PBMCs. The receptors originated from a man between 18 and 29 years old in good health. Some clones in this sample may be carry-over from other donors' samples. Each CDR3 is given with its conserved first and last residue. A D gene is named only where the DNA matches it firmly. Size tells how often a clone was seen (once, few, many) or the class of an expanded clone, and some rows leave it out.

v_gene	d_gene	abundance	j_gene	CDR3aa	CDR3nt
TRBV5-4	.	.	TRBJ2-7	CASSLGHAYEQYF	TGTGCCAGCAGCTTGGGCCATGCCTACGAGCAGTACTTC
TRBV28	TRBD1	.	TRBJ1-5	CASSSGTGNNQPQHF	TGTGCCAGCAGTTCCGGGACAGGAAACAATCAGCCCCAGCATTTT
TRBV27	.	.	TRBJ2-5	CASSLIFRGRPEAKETQYF	TGTGCCAGCAGTTTAATTTTTCGGGGCAGACCGGAGGCGAAAGAGACCCAGTACTTC
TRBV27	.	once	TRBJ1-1	CASSLNPTGFSTEAFF	TGTGCCAGCAGTCTAAACCCAACAGGATTTAGCACTGAAGCTTTCTTT
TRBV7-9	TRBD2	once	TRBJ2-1	CASSLGTSGSYEQFF	TGTGCCAGCAGCCTGGGGACTAGCGGGAGTTATGAGCAGTTCTTC
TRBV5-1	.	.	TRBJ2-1	CASSPLGRYNEQFF	TGCGCCAGCAGCCCCTTAGGGCGGTACAATGAGCAGTTCTTC
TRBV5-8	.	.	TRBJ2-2	CASSFGRIENTGELFF	TGTGCCAGCAGTTTTGGACGGATCGAGAACACCGGGGAGCTGTTTTTT
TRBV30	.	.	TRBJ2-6	CAWSGTDLRSGANVLTF	TGTGCCTGGAGCGGGACCGATCTTCGCTCTGGGGCCAACGTCCTGACTTTC
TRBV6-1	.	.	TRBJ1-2	CASSEWTAPVSGYTF	TGTGCCAGCAGTGAATGGACAGCCCCTGTCTCTGGCTACACCTTC
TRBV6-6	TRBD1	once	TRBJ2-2	CASINRDRGLAGELFF	TGTGCCAGCATCAACCGGGACAGGGGGCTGGCCGGGGAGCTGTTTTTT
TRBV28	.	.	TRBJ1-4	CASRPGREKLFF	TGTGCCAGCAGGCCCGGACGGGAAAAACTGTTTTTT
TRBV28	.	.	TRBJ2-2	CASTHRVTGELFF	TGTGCCAGCACGCACAGGGTCACCGGGGAGCTGTTTTTT
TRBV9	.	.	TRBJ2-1	CASSVRGDGYNEQFF	TGTGCCAGCAGCGTCAGGGGGGATGGGTACAATGAGCAGTTCTTC
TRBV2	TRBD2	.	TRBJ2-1	CASSDVLAEGRSYNEQFF	TGTGCCAGCAGTGATGTACTAGCGGAGGGGCGCTCCTACAATGAGCAGTTCTTC
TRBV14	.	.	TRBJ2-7	CASSQDFGRSRPYEQYF	TGTGCCAGCAGCCAAGATTTCGGGCGGAGCCGACCCTACGAGCAGTACTTC
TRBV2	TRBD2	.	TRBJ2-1	CASTSGSYNEQFF	TGTGCCAGCACTAGCGGGAGCTACAATGAGCAGTTCTTC
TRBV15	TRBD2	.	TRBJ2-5	CATSRATTSGRSQETQYF	TGTGCCACCAGCAGAGCAACCACTAGCGGGAGAAGCCAAGAGACCCAGTACTTC
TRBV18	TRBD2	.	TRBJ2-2	CASSPRLAGATGELFF	TGTGCCAGCTCACCAAGGCTAGCGGGAGCCACCGGGGAGCTGTTTTTT